One T cell receptor (beta chain) is described in this entry. A much larger clonotype is one base distant, so this may be a read error. MiXCR, run by TCRdb on the reads, gives a single entry per CDR3 protein. The table includes roughly 230,000 distinct CDR3 sequences, under 30% detected once. Germline V gives CDR1 MNHEY, CDR2 SVGEGT. This CDR3 contains 15 residues. V lost 6 bases and J lost 4; bases outside the gene matches: 12. This record belongs to a study of kidney transplant recipient with SARS-CoV-2 infection. This clonotype originated in a young adult male patient who had COVID-19 and was a kidney transplant recipient. Some of the T cells may derive from the graft donor. The J gene is TRBJ2-7, the V gene TRBV6-2 or TRBV6-3; 7 bases match TRBD1. Specimen: a blood sample, collected at baseline and on day 111 from a kidney transplant recipient. In DNA form, the CDR3 reads TGTGCCAGCAGAGCTCCGGACAGGTTGGCTTACGAGCAGTACTTC. Translation gives CASRAPDRLAYEQYF.